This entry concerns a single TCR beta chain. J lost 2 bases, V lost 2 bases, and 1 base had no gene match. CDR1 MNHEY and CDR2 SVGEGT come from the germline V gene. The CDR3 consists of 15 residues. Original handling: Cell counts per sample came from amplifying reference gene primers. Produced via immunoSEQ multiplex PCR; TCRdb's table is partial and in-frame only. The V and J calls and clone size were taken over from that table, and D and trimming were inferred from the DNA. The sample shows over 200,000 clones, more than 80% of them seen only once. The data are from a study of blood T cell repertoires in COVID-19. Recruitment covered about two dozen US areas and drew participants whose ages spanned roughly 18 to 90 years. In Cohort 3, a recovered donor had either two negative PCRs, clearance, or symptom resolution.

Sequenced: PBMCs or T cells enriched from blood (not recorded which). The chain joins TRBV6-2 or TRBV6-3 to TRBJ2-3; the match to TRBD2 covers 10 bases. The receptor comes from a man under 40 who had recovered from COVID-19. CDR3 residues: CASSYSGGATDTQYF. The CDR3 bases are TGTGCCAGCAGTTACAGCGGGGGGGCCACAGATACGCAGTATTTT.